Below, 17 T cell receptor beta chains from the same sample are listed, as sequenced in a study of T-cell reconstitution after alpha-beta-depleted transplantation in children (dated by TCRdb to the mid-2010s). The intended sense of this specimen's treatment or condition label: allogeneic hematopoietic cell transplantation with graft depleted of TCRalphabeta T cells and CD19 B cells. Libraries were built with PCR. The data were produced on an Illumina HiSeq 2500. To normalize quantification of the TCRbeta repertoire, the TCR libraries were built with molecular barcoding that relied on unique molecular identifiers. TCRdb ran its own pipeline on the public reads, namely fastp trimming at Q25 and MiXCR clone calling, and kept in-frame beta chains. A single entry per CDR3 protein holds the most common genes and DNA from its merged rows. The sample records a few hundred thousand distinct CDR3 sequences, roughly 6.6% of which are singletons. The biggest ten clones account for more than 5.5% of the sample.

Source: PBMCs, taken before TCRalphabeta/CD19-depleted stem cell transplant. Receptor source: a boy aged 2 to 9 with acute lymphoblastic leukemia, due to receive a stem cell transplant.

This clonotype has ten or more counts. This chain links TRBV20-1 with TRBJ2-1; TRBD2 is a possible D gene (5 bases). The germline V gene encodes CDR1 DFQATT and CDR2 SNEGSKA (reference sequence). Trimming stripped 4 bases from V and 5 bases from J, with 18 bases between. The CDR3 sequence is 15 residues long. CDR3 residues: CSAIPRAAIDNEQFF. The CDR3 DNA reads TGCAGTGCTATCCCGAGAGCGGCCATTGACAATGAGCAGTTCTTC.

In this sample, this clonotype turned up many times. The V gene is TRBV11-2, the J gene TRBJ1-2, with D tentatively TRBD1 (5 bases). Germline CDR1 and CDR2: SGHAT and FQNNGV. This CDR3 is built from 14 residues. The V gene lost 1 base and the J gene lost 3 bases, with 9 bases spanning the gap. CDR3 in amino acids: CASSLVGDYYGYTF. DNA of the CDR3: TGTGCCAGCAGCTTAGTCGGGGACTACTATGGCTACACCTTC.

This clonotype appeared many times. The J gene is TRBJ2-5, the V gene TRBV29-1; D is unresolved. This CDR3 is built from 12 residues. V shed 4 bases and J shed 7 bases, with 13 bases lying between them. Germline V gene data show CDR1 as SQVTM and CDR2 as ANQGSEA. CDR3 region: CSVAAPRGTQYF. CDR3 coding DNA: TGCAGCGTTGCAGCACCACGAGGGACCCAGTACTTC.

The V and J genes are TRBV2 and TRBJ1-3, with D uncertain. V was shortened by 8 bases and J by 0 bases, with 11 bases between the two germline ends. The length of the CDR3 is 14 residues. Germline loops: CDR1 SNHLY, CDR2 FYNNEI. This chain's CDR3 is CASAVVGSGNTIYF. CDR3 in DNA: TGTGCCAGCGCGGTGGTGGGCTCTGGAAACACCATATATTTT.

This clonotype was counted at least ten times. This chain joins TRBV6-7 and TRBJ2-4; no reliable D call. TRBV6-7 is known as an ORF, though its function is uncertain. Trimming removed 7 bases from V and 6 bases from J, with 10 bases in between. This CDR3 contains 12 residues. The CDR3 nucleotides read TGTGCCAGCACGCAGGTTCCAAACATTCAGTACTTC. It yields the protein CASTQVPNIQYF.

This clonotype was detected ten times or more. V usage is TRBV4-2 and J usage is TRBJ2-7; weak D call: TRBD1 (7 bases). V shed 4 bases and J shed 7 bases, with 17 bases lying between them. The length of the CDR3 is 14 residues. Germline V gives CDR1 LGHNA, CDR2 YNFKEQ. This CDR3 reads CASSPTDRRGEQYF. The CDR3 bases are TGTGCCAGCAGCCCGACGGACAGGCGGGGAGAGCAGTACTTC.

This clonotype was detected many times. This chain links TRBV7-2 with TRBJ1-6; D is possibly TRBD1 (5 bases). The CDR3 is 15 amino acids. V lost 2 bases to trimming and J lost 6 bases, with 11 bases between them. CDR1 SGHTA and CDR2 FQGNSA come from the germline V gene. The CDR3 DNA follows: TGTGCCAGCAGCTTAAGTGGGGCCAGTAATTCACCCCTCCACTTT. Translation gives CASSLSGASNSPLHF. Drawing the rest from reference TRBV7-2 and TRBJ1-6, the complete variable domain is GAGVSQSPSNKVTEKGKDVELRCDPISGHTALYWYRQSLGQGLEFLIYFQGNSAPDKSGLPSDRFSAERTGGSVSTLTIQRTQQEDSAVYLCASSLSGASNSPLHFGNGTRLTVT.

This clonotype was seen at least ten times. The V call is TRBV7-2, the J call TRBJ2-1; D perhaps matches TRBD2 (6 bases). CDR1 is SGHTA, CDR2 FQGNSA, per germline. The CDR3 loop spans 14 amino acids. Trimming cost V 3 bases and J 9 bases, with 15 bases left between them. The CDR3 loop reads CASSLDGGKGEQFF. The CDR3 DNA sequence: TGTGCCAGCAGCTTGGACGGCGGGAAGGGTGAGCAGTTCTTC.

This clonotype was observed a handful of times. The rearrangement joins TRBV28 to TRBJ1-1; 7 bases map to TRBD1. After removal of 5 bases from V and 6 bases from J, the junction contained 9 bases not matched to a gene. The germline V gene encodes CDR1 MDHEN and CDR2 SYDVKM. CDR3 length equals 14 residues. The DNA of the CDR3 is TGTGCCAGCAGTGTAGAGACAGGGTGGCCTGAAGCTTTCTTT. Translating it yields CASSVETGWPEAFF.

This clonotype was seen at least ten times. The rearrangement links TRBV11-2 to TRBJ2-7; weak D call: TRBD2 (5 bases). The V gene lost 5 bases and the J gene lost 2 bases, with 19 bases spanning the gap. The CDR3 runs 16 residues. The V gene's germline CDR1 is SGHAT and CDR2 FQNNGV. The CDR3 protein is CASSPDLGSGAYEQYF. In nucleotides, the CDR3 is TGTGCCAGCAGCCCAGATCTAGGATCCGGGGCCTACGAGCAGTACTTC.

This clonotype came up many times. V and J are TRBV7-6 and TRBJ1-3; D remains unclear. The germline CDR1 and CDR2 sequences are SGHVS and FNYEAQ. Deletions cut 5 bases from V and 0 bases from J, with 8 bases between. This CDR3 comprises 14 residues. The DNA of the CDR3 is TGTGCCAGCAGCCCAGGATTCTCTGGAAACACCATATATTTT. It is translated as CASSPGFSGNTIYF.

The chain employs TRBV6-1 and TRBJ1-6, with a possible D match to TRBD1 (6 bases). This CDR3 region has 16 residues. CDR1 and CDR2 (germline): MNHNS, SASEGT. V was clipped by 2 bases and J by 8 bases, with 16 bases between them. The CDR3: CASSETAGDLDSPLHF. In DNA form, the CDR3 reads TGTGCCAGCAGTGAAACGGCAGGGGATCTAGATTCACCCCTCCACTTT.

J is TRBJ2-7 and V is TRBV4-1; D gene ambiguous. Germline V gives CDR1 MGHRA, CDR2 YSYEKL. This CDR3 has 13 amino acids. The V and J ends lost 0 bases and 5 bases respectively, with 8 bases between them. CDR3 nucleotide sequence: TGCGCCAGCAGCCAAGATCGGTTGCACGAGCAGTACTTC. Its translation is CASSQDRLHEQYF.

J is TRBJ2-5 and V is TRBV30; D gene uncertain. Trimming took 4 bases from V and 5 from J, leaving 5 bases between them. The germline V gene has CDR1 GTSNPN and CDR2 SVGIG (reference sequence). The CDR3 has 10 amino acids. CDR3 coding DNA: TGTGCCTGGATGAGGGAGACCCAGTACTTC. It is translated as CAWMRETQYF.

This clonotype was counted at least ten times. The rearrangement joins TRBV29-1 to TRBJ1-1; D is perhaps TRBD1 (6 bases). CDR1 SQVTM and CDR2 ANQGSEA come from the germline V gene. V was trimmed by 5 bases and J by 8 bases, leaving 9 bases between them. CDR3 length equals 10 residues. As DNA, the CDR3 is TGCAGCGTTAGGACAGAGGAAGCTTTCTTT. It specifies CSVRTEEAFF. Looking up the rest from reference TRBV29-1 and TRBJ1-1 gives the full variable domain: SAVISQKPSRDICQRGTSLTIQCQVDSQVTMMFWYRQQPGQSLTLIATANQGSEATYESGFVIDKFPISRPNLTFSTLTVSNMSPEDSSIYLCSVRTEEAFFGQGTRLTVV.

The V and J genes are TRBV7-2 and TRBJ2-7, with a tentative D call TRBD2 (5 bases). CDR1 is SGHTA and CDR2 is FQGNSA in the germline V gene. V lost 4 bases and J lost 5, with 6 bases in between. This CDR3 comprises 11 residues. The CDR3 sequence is CASSSSNEQYF. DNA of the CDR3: TGTGCCAGCAGCTCTAGCAACGAGCAGTACTTC.

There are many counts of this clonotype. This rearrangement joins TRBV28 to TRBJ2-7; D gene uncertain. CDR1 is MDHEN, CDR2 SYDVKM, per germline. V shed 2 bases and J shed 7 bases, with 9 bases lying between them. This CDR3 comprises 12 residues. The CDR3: CASSLTAREQYF. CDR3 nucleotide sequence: TGTGCCAGCAGTTTAACCGCTAGGGAGCAGTACTTC.